This is a list of T cell receptor beta chains from one sample in a study of T cell responses to AZD1222 COVID-19 vaccine. Assay: immunoSEQ multiplex PCR; the TCRdb copy retains only in-frame clones and omits some. The table lists some 150,000 clones, around 94% of them singletons. The sample here was peripheral blood, taken on day 0 of AZD1222 vaccination. Every receptor here comes from an adult in good health. Both conserved end residues are part of each CDR3. Each record gives: D gene, clone size, V gene, J gene, CDR3 protein, CDR3 DNA. The D gene is left open where the match is weak. Where a row states a size, it is once, few, many or the class of an expanded clone; other rows omit it.

D: -; size: -; V: TRBV5-6; J: TRBJ2-5; CDR3: CASRPLTGAETQYF; DNA: TGTGCCAGCAGACCTCTAACTGGGGCGGAGACCCAGTACTTC
D: -; size: -; V: TRBV7-8; J: TRBJ1-1; CDR3: CASSLVGAPTEAFF; DNA: TGTGCCAGCAGCTTAGTAGGAGCCCCCACTGAAGCTTTCTTT
D: -; size: -; V: TRBV6-2/TRBV6-3; J: TRBJ2-7; CDR3: CASSYPSLVTPYEQYF; DNA: TGTGCCAGCAGTTACCCTTCCCTAGTAACCCCCTACGAGCAGTACTTC
D: -; size: -; V: TRBV19; J: TRBJ2-2; CDR3: CASSENTGELFF; DNA: TGTGCCAGTAGCGAGAACACCGGGGAGCTGTTTTTT
D: -; size: -; V: TRBV27; J: TRBJ1-6; CDR3: CASRSIGPTNSPLHF; DNA: TGTGCCAGCAGATCAATAGGCCCGACCAATTCACCCCTCCACTTT
D: TRBD2; size: -; V: TRBV24-1; J: TRBJ2-1; CDR3: CATSDLAESYNEQFF; DNA: TGTGCCACCAGTGATCTAGCGGAATCCTACAATGAGCAGTTCTTC
D: TRBD1; size: -; V: TRBV7-2; J: TRBJ1-4; CDR3: CASSSQGANEKLFF; DNA: TGTGCCAGCAGCTCACAGGGGGCTAATGAAAAACTGTTTTTT
D: -; size: -; V: TRBV5-1; J: TRBJ1-1; CDR3: CASSLGSGGAGTEAFF; DNA: TGCGCCAGCAGCTTGGGAAGCGGAGGGGCAGGTACTGAAGCTTTCTTT
D: -; size: -; V: TRBV5-6; J: TRBJ2-5; CDR3: CASSYPGLQETQYF; DNA: TGTGCCAGCAGCTACCCGGGCCTGCAAGAGACCCAGTACTTC
D: TRBD2; size: -; V: TRBV5-1; J: TRBJ2-1; CDR3: CASSLWAGDDNEQFF; DNA: TGCGCCAGCAGCTTGTGGGCGGGAGATGACAATGAGCAGTTCTTC
D: TRBD2; size: few; V: TRBV10-3; J: TRBJ2-1; CDR3: CAISESREREGPNEQFF; DNA: TGTGCCATCAGTGAGTCGAGGGAGCGGGAGGGCCCCAATGAGCAGTTCTTC
D: TRBD2; size: -; V: TRBV12-5; J: TRBJ2-7; CDR3: CASGLRRRLAGAYEQYF; DNA: TGTGCTAGTGGTTTGCGACGGAGACTAGCGGGAGCCTACGAGCAGTACTTC
D: -; size: -; V: TRBV3-1/TRBV3-2; J: TRBJ2-5; CDR3: CASSQVQETQYF; DNA: TGTGCCAGCAGCCAAGTACAAGAGACCCAGTACTTC
D: -; size: -; V: TRBV29-1; J: TRBJ1-2; CDR3: CSARGHQNYGYTF; DNA: TGCAGCGCGCGTGGGCACCAGAACTATGGCTACACCTTC
D: TRBD2; size: -; V: TRBV14; J: TRBJ2-7; CDR3: CASSRAASGTYEQYF; DNA: TGTGCCAGCAGCCGAGCCGCTAGCGGGACCTACGAGCAGTACTTC
D: -; size: once; V: TRBV7-9; J: TRBJ1-2; CDR3: CAGNRAATLYGYTF; DNA: TGTGCTGGTAACCGGGCCGCTACCTTATATGGCTACACCTTC
D: TRBD1; size: -; V: TRBV20-1; J: TRBJ1-6; CDR3: CSASQGQQYNSPLHF; DNA: TGCAGTGCTAGTCAGGGACAGCAATATAATTCACCCCTCCACTTT
D: TRBD1; size: -; V: TRBV24-1; J: TRBJ1-5; CDR3: CATSDSETGQRPQHF; DNA: TGTGCCACCAGTGATAGTGAGACAGGGCAACGGCCCCAGCATTTT
D: -; size: -; V: TRBV6-1; J: TRBJ1-1; CDR3: CASSEEPGQNTEAFF; DNA: TGTGCCAGCAGTGAAGAGCCAGGGCAGAACACTGAAGCTTTCTTT
D: TRBD1; size: -; V: TRBV5-4; J: TRBJ1-2; CDR3: CASSYGTGAVPTNYGYTF; DNA: TGTGCCAGCAGCTACGGGACAGGGGCCGTCCCGACTAACTATGGCTACACCTTC
D: -; size: once; V: TRBV19; J: TRBJ2-2; CDR3: CASSIGGSRRTGELFF; DNA: TGTGCCAGTAGTATAGGAGGGTCTCGACGTACCGGGGAGCTGTTTTTT
D: -; size: -; V: TRBV7-9; J: TRBJ1-1; CDR3: CASSPDKNTEAFF; DNA: TGTGCCAGCAGCCCGGACAAAAACACTGAAGCTTTCTTT
D: -; size: -; V: TRBV24-1; J: TRBJ1-4; CDR3: CATSDRTGRDEKLFF; DNA: TGTGCCACCAGTGACCGAACAGGGAGGGATGAAAAACTGTTTTTT
D: -; size: -; V: TRBV6-2/TRBV6-3; J: TRBJ1-1; CDR3: CASSYGTPSSGTEAFF; DNA: TGTGCCAGCAGTTACGGGACCCCCTCCTCGGGTACTGAAGCTTTCTTT
D: TRBD1; size: -; V: TRBV30; J: TRBJ2-7; CDR3: CAWITPGTGIAYEQYF; DNA: TGTGCCTGGATCACTCCCGGGACAGGGATAGCCTACGAGCAGTACTTC
D: TRBD2; size: -; V: TRBV3-1/TRBV3-2; J: TRBJ2-2; CDR3: CASSQGLNTGELFF; DNA: TGTGCCAGCAGCCAGGGACTAAACACCGGGGAGCTGTTTTTT
D: TRBD1; size: -; V: TRBV5-1; J: TRBJ1-2; CDR3: CASSLTGGGQDYGYTF; DNA: TGCGCCAGCAGCTTAACAGGGGGCGGTCAGGACTATGGCTACACCTTC
D: -; size: -; V: TRBV14; J: TRBJ2-6; CDR3: CASSHHGGRGANVLTF; DNA: TGTGCCAGCAGCCACCACGGAGGGAGAGGGGCCAACGTCCTGACTTTC
D: -; size: -; V: TRBV10-1; J: TRBJ2-1; CDR3: CASSERKGLYNEQFF; DNA: TGCGCCAGCAGTGAGAGGAAGGGCCTATACAATGAGCAGTTCTTC
D: -; size: -; V: TRBV7-8; J: TRBJ1-2; CDR3: CASSFGSGIRYTF; DNA: TGTGCCAGCAGCTTCGGCTCAGGGATACGCTACACCTTC
D: TRBD2; size: -; V: TRBV30; J: TRBJ2-5; CDR3: CAWVAGGRGETQYF; DNA: TGTGCCTGGGTAGCGGGAGGTCGGGGAGAGACCCAGTACTTC
D: TRBD2; size: -; V: TRBV11-2; J: TRBJ2-3; CDR3: CASSLGLAGGQYF; DNA: TGTGCCAGCAGCTTAGGGCTAGCGGGAGGGCAGTATTTT
D: TRBD1; size: -; V: TRBV18; J: TRBJ1-1; CDR3: CASSPGQGAEAFF; DNA: TGTGCCAGCTCACCAGGGCAGGGGGCTGAAGCTTTCTTT
D: TRBD1; size: -; V: TRBV12-3/TRBV12-4; J: TRBJ1-5; CDR3: CASQDRGNQPQHF; DNA: TGTGCCAGTCAGGACAGGGGCAATCAGCCCCAGCATTTT
D: TRBD1; size: once; V: TRBV11-2; J: TRBJ1-1; CDR3: CASSSFQGAGTEAFF; DNA: TGTGCCAGCAGCTCATTTCAGGGGGCAGGGACTGAAGCTTTCTTT
D: -; size: -; V: TRBV12-3/TRBV12-4; J: TRBJ2-7; CDR3: CASRRKGRNEQYF; DNA: TGTGCCAGCAGGCGAAAGGGTAGGAACGAGCAGTACTTC
D: -; size: -; V: TRBV14; J: TRBJ2-2; CDR3: CASSPQGTGELFF; DNA: TGTGCCAGCAGCCCCCAAGGCACCGGGGAGCTGTTTTTT
D: -; size: -; V: TRBV2; J: TRBJ1-5; CDR3: CASSEQVRGNQPQHF; DNA: TGTGCCAGCAGTGAACAGGTACGAGGCAATCAGCCCCAGCATTTT
D: TRBD1; size: once; V: TRBV2; J: TRBJ2-2; CDR3: CASTPGQGAAGELFF; DNA: TGTGCCAGCACGCCAGGCCAGGGGGCTGCCGGGGAGCTGTTTTTT
D: -; size: -; V: TRBV2; J: TRBJ1-1; CDR3: CASRSPLGDTEAFF; DNA: TGTGCCAGCAGATCGCCTTTGGGGGACACTGAAGCTTTCTTT
D: -; size: -; V: TRBV6-5; J: TRBJ1-1; CDR3: CASSLTPGAEAFF; DNA: TGTGCCAGCAGTCTGACACCCGGCGCTGAAGCTTTCTTT
D: -; size: -; V: TRBV3-1/TRBV3-2; J: TRBJ2-7; CDR3: CASSGHGSYEQYF; DNA: TGTGCCAGCAGCGGTCACGGCTCCTACGAGCAGTACTTC
D: -; size: -; V: TRBV28; J: TRBJ1-1; CDR3: CASSLSPGSRPLNTEAFF; DNA: TGTGCCAGCAGTTTATCCCCAGGTTCCCGACCTTTGAACACTGAAGCTTTCTTT
D: TRBD1; size: once; V: TRBV7-9; J: TRBJ1-2; CDR3: CASSYQNRGSYGYTF; DNA: TGTGCCAGCAGTTACCAAAACAGGGGGAGCTATGGCTACACCTTC
D: TRBD2; size: -; V: TRBV4-1; J: TRBJ2-1; CDR3: CASSHITRYSGSADNEQFF; DNA: TGCGCCAGCAGCCACATCACCCGGTATAGCGGGAGCGCTGACAATGAGCAGTTCTTC
D: -; size: -; V: TRBV18; J: TRBJ1-5; CDR3: CASSPGQSNQPQHF; DNA: TGTGCCAGCTCACCGGGGCAGAGCAATCAGCCCCAGCATTTT
D: TRBD2; size: -; V: TRBV4-1; J: TRBJ2-7; CDR3: CASSHFPSGRTYEQYF; DNA: TGCGCCAGCAGCCATTTTCCTAGCGGCCGGACCTACGAGCAGTACTTC
D: -; size: -; V: TRBV7-9; J: TRBJ1-2; CDR3: CASSLGFGGDYGYTF; DNA: TGTGCCAGCAGCCTCGGCTTTGGGGGAGACTATGGCTACACCTTC
D: -; size: -; V: TRBV11-2; J: TRBJ1-2; CDR3: CASSLAGFSYGYTF; DNA: TGTGCCAGCAGCTTAGCAGGGTTCAGCTATGGCTACACCTTC